This TCR beta chain was retrieved from a study of cytomegalovirus exposure and HLA in healthy donors (TCRdb year 2017). General notes on the study: An earlier analysis of 587 of the donors reported about 300 Gb of sequence data and around 120 million unique TCR beta sequences obtained from about 179 million T cells. An early release covering roughly 580 HLA-typed donors comprised roughly 300 gigabases of sequencing data and roughly 85 million unique TCR sequences. Of the approximately 400 genotyped donors, less than 85% were placed in the genetic ancestry cluster associated with self-reported Caucasian donors. The aim of the study was to test whether cataloging public T cell receptors could identify signatures of past pathogen exposure. The T cell repertoires of around 730 subjects were profiled by immunosequencing and related to cytomegalovirus serostatus. A separate validation cohort of approximately 120 different subjects was used in addition to the roughly 720-subject first cohort. To predict cytomegalovirus infection status, the study combined high-throughput TCR immunosequencing, statistical association of individual TCRs with disease status, and machine learning. A later analysis re-examined previously published TCR beta repertoires from hundreds of donors and added high-resolution HLA genotyping to investigate patterns of TCR occurrence. In the later analysis, no new phenotypic data were used to find candidate immune exposures; instead, reliance was placed on TCR beta sequences and their occurrence across donors. In an earlier analysis of a few hundred of the donors, high-throughput TCR beta sequencing was used to judge whether each TCR beta V gene segment behaved as functional or pseudogenic. Donor age, sex, ethnicity and CMV serostatus were collected together with the repertoire data. Genome-wide SNP genotypes for about 55% of the roughly 670 donors were used in a later genetic analysis, which treated that subset as a discovery cohort. Every discovery cohort repertoire had been produced on one sequencing platform. HLA typing included class I and class II loci at four-digit resolution. The number of typed donors differed by locus: about 620-640 for A, B, C, DRB1 and DQB1; roughly 510 for DQA1; fewer than 610 for DPA1; and 400 to 480 for DPB1. A handful of DR-DQ haplotypes were handled as single units for association and clustering because linkage in the cohort was strong. On average, over 200,000 unique TCR beta nucleotide sequences were sequenced per donor among fewer than 500 genotyped donors of the cohort, with 15% to 20% of those sequences being non-productive. The paper's findings and limits, for the study overall: Three of the identified cytomegalovirus-associated TCR beta chains were confirmed in vitro to be specific for cytomegalovirus antigens. Because the 87-base-pair reads could not distinguish some IMGT-functional V segments, including TRBV6-2 and TRBV6-3, those segments were excluded. In a later analysis, most CMV-associated TCR beta chains were found to appear HLA-restricted, with HLA associations seemingly driven largely by CMV exposure. While some public TCRs were present in many individuals, most TCR sequences turned up only very rarely across donors. For the cohort, immune exposure information was limited to CMV serostatus. A later analysis found that HLA-associated TCR beta chains were more clonally expanded and had lower generation probabilities than equally common non-associated chains. In a later genetic analysis, fewer N-insertions in productive TCRs were reported among donors in an Asian-associated ancestry cluster than the approximately 710-donor mean. In this cohort, only TCR beta chains were sequenced, and detectable features were limited by the absence of alpha or paired-chain data. When HLA alleles, especially DR and DQ, strongly co-occurred, attributing TCR associations to individual alleles was difficult. At a false discovery rate of 0.05, a later analysis linked around 17,000 TCR beta sequences to specific HLA alleles. Roughly uniform sequencing depth across donors was assumed in presence/absence analyses, although this assumption may not hold. Because some donors lacked HLA typing at each locus, the association tests relied only on the typed subset. The authors suggested that the approach could potentially be generalized to other disease states and immunological phenotypes. Linkage disequilibrium might explain the correlated functional status among segregating V segments, but an unknown experimental factor could not be excluded. The classifier was reported to diagnose cytomegalovirus status with high specificity and sensitivity in both the original and validation cohorts. Broadly in line with IMGT annotations, most TCR beta V segments showed up in productive rearrangements about 90% or about 30% of the time in an earlier analysis of 450 to 600 of the donors. An association between a missense DCLRE1C variant and V-gene and J-gene trimming of TCR beta chains was found in a later genetic analysis and replicated in an independent cohort. In a later analysis, several top co-occurrence clusters were reported to appear linked to parvovirus B19, influenza, CMV and Epstein-Barr virus. A further reported finding was that TCR beta sequences accurately predicted the HLA-A and HLA-B alleles for most subjects in the first cohort. The earlier analysis of approximately 590 of the donors excluded around 17 rarely observed V segments, including chromosome 9 orphons, because counts were too low. The study gave a list of about 170 TCR beta chains associated with cytomegalovirus. According to a later analysis, TCR association rates differed among HLA loci, with DRB1 alleles showing the most associated TCRs and HLA-C alleles showing the fewest. A group of highly shared sequence variants was considered likely to be a technical artifact of the sequencing pipeline.

A few counts support this clone. It has no known antigen specificity. No clone much larger than this one lies a single base away; base qualities are absent. The cohort consisted of 600 to 700 healthy bone marrow donors. Cohort members were all nominally healthy when sampled, although unrecorded immune exposures were likely present. The donor was CMV seronegative and belonged to the group of around 350 seronegative cohort members. Each donor provided a peripheral blood sample, and peripheral blood mononuclear cells were used for TCR beta sequencing. Genomic DNA extraction from the blood cell samples was performed with the Qiagen DNeasy Blood Extraction Kit. Unmatched junction bases come to 11, with V trimmed by 4 bases and J by 7 bases. Reading the germline V gene gives CDR1 MRHNA and CDR2 SNTAGT. Counted from cysteine to phenylalanine, this CDR3 has 16 amino acids. Only CDR3 DNA remains: 48 bases, in frame from the first base.

Libraries came from the immunoSEQ multiplex PCR assay. A mixture of 60 forward primers for TCR Vbeta segments and 13 reverse primers for TCR Jbeta segments was used in the multiplex PCR. The CDR3 region of rearranged TCR beta genes was amplified from genomic DNA with a multiplex PCR assay. The amplified TCR beta libraries were sequenced on the Illumina HiSeq System as 87-base-pair reads. The paper's processing steps were these. Across the 600 to 700 repertoires, a later analysis counted some 80 million unique TCR beta chains, 8.5 million to 12 million of which were shared by at least two donors. A nearest-neighbor algorithm error-corrected the raw reads and collapsed the reads into unique sequences, merging closely related sequences to remove PCR and sequencing errors. Alignment of CDR3 sequences to IMGT reference sequences was used to assign V, D and J gene segments. Each retained sequence needed at least a six-nucleotide match to both a V gene segment and a J gene segment. A rearrangement was called productive if the CDR3 had no stop codons and remained in frame with V and J, and every other rearrangement was called non-productive. CDR3 was defined by IMGT convention, running from the second conserved V-encoded cysteine to the conserved J-encoded phenylalanine. The earlier analysis of some 580 of the donors excluded any sequence lacking an unambiguous match to a single V gene segment. In an earlier analysis of 587 of the donors, a V segment was called functional when productive rearrangements were above 56.7%, and segregating when the standard deviation between donors exceeded 5%. To diagnose cytomegalovirus status from the catalog of TCR beta chain sequences, a statistical classification framework was built. V and J gene assignment, in a later analysis, came from comparing TCR nucleotide sequences with IMGT/GENE-DB human TR gene sequences. Using the TCRdist pipeline, a later analysis assigned CDR3 sequences along with most-parsimonious VDJ recombination scenarios. In a later analysis, each TCR beta chain was defined by its CDR3 amino acid sequence together with its V-gene family, and reads without a unique V-gene family were excluded. A later analysis removed 500 to 650 highly shared, low-generation-probability nucleotide sequences to deal with suspected cross-contamination and a sequencing artifact. A later analysis calculated a clonal expansion index for each public chain from normalized within-repertoire ranks of inferred template counts. In a later analysis, generation probabilities were computed with a VDJ recombination model fitted to out-of-frame rearrangements, and the resulting probabilities were checked against IGoR. In a later analysis, TCR-TCR, TCR-HLA and TCR-CMV co-occurrence was scored with hypergeometric tests, and a repertoire-size bias correction was applied to TCR pairs. False discovery rates were estimated in a later analysis by permuting HLA or CMV assignments 20 times. In a later analysis, co-occurring TCRs were grouped with DBSCAN, and TCRdist sequence similarity was added when clustering was performed within HLA-allele-positive subsets. For co-occurrence clustering, repertoires with fewer than 30,000 or more than 120,000 public chains were excluded, along with several repertoires with anomalous nucleotide sharing. TCRdb mirrors the immuneACCESS table, restricted to in-frame sequences. Some clones are absent from its copies; in checked studies, under half trace to an unresolved V gene, and the reason for the others is unknown. V and J calls plus clone size are reproduced from that table; the DNA served to infer D and trimming. This sample gives fewer than 250,000 clones in total; 78% of them show up just once. The top ten clones comprise 3.8% of the sample.

Sequenced material: PBMCs. This receptor chain uses TRBV6-4 and TRBJ2-1, with 9 bases matching TRBD2. This sequence was found in a male donor in good health and CMV-seronegative. The CDR3 amino acid sequence is: CASSVGSSGVSNEQFF. The nucleotide sequence reads as follows: TGTGCCAGCAGTGTTGGCTCTAGCGGGGTCTCAAATGAGCAGTTCTTC.